These 32 T cell receptor beta chains were all obtained from the same sample, sequenced in a study of blood T cell repertoires in COVID-19. Libraries were prepared by immunoSEQ multiplex PCR; TCRdb keeps only in-frame clonotypes and omits some of them. This table holds about 280,000 clones, around nine tenths found once. The material sequenced was peripheral blood. The receptors come from a man between 45 and 60 years old with acute or convalescent COVID-19.

The genes are TRBV7-2 and TRBJ1-2, with 7 bases matching TRBD1. The germline gives CDR1 SGHTA, CDR2 FQGNSA. The CDR3 spans 13 residues. J was trimmed by 5 bases and V by 5 bases; bases with no gene match: 5. The CDR3 DNA reads TGTGCCAGCAGCCGGGACAGCAAATATGGCTACACCTTC. Translated, it gives CASSRDSKYGYTF.

The CDR3 sequence is CASSLRREDTQYF. CDR3 in DNA: TGTGCCAGCAGCCTGCGCCGGGAAGATACGCAGTATTTT. The rearrangement uses TRBV12-3 or TRBV12-4 and TRBJ2-3; D is possibly TRBD2 (5 bases). The ends were cut back, 6 bases at V and 5 bases at J, with 12 bases in the middle. This CDR3 is 13 amino acids long.

This chain links TRBV7-6 with TRBJ1-1; perhaps TRBD1 as D (5 bases). CDR1 and CDR2 (germline): SGHVS, FNYEAQ. The V end was cut by 1 base, the J end by 1 base, with 10 bases between. The length of the CDR3 is 15 residues. CDR3 residues: CASSLGGVRNTEAFF. The DNA of the CDR3 is TGTGCCAGCAGCTTAGGGGGGGTGAGGAACACTGAAGCTTTCTTT.

The chain uses TRBV7-3 and TRBJ2-2; 7 bases line up with TRBD1. V shed 5 bases and J 6 bases; nucleotides not matched to a gene: 9. CDR1 and CDR2 from the germline V gene are SGHTA and FQGTGA. CDR3 length: 15 amino acids. The CDR3 coding sequence is TGTGCCAGCAGCCAGGGATCTCAGGGGGCCGGGGAGCTGTTTTTT. This codes for CASSQGSQGAGELFF.

The chain uses TRBV12-3 or TRBV12-4 and TRBJ2-3, with D unresolved. V gave up 3 bases and J gave up 1 base, with 5 bases separating them. The CDR3 runs to 13 residues. CDR3 sequence reads: CASSFPGTDTQYF. CDR3 in DNA: TGTGCCAGCAGTTTTCCCGGCACAGATACGCAGTATTTT.

The rearrangement joins TRBV3-1 (or the pseudogene TRBV3-2) to TRBJ1-3; 7 bases map to TRBD1. Germline V gene data show CDR1 as LGHDT and CDR2 as YNNKEL (reference sequence). The CDR3 contains 18 residues. The J segment lost 0 bases and the V segment lost 5 bases, leaving 13 bases of the junction unmatched. DNA for the CDR3: TGTGCCAGCAGCACCCGGGACAGAAGTCGACTCTCTGGAAACACCATATATTTT. Its translation: CASSTRDRSRLSGNTIYF.

The chain couples TRBV5-4 to TRBJ2-1; 7 bases match TRBD1. Germline assignment: CDR1 SGHNT and CDR2 YYREEE (reference sequence). The CDR3 is 18 amino acids. V lost 4 bases to trimming and J lost 4 bases; unmatched junction nucleotides: 17. CDR3 sequence: CASSRPAGGPDGYNEQFF. CDR3 bases: TGTGCCAGCAGCCGGCCCGCAGGGGGTCCAGACGGATACAATGAGCAGTTCTTC.

The chain recombines TRBV7-2 with TRBJ1-3; no reliable D call. The CDR3 contains 14 residues. The germline V gene encodes CDR1 SGHTA and CDR2 FQGNSA. V gave up 5 bases and J gave up 0 bases, with 8 bases separating them. The CDR3 loop is CASSPFLSGNTIYF. In nucleotides, the CDR3 is TGTGCCAGCAGCCCGTTTCTCTCTGGAAACACCATATATTTT.

This clone is a singleton in its sample. This rearrangement joins TRBV11-3 to TRBJ2-7; TRBD1 matches 7 bases. Looked up from germline, CDR1 is SGHNT and CDR2 is YENEEA. The CDR3 loop spans 14 amino acids. The V and J ends lost 5 bases and 2 bases, in that order; junction bases with no gene match: 6. CDR3 in amino acids: CASSMRGTAYEQYF. CDR3 nucleotide sequence: TGTGCCAGCAGCATGAGAGGGACAGCCTACGAGCAGTACTTC.

The chain recombines TRBV19 with TRBJ1-2; 10 positions match TRBD1. Germline CDR1 and CDR2: LNHDA and SQIVND (reference sequence). The CDR3 has 17 residues. Trimming at V came to 5 bases and at J to 3 bases, leaving 12 bases not matched to a gene. The CDR3 region has the DNA TGTGCCAGTAGTGGTACCCTCGGGACAGGGGATTACTATGGCTACACCTTC. Residues: CASSGTLGTGDYYGYTF.

The V gene is TRBV7-3, the J gene TRBJ1-1, with D unresolved. There are 13 residues in the CDR3. Germline CDR1 and CDR2: SGHTA and FQGTGA. The V end was cut by 4 bases, the J end by 8 bases, with 14 bases between. The CDR3 is CASSSDRTGEAFF. The CDR3 nucleotides are TGTGCCAGCAGCTCAGATAGAACGGGAGAAGCTTTCTTT.

The chain carries TRBV21-1 and TRBJ1-5; the table calls TRBD1, which could not be checked here. TRBV21-1 corresponds to a pseudogene. The CDR3 totals 19 residues. CDR3 residues: CASSANPQGPLFSNQPQHF. The DNA of the CDR3 is TGTGCCAGCAGCGCTAACCCACAGGGGCCCCTCTTCAGCAATCAGCCCCAGCATTTT.

The chain is built from TRBV28 and TRBJ1-5; TRBD1 agrees at 7 bases. The germline CDR1 and CDR2 sequences are MDHEN and SYDVKM. This CDR3 comprises 15 residues. Trimming cost V 5 bases and J 4 bases; bases outside gene matches: 8. CDR3 coding DNA: TGTGCCAGCAGTCAAAGGGGGCAAGGGAATCAGCCCCAGCATTTT. It translates to CASSQRGQGNQPQHF.

This clone was picked up one time. V gene TRBV25-1 combines with J gene TRBJ1-2, with no clear D. V gave up 10 bases and J gave up 3 bases, with 15 bases separating them. CDR1 MGHDK and CDR2 SYGVNS come from the germline V gene. The CDR3 is made up of 13 amino acids. The chain's CDR3 is CATQTLRDYGYTF. Here the CDR3 DNA reads TGTGCCACCCAGACCTTACGGGACTATGGCTACACCTTC.

The rearrangement joins TRBV7-3 to TRBJ2-1; unclear D gene. The V and J ends lost 5 bases and 0 bases respectively, with 11 bases between them. This CDR3 has 15 residues. Per germline, CDR1 SGHTA and CDR2 FQGTGA. CDR3 bases: TGTGCCAGCAGCCAGGCATTCAGCTCCTACAATGAGCAGTTCTTC. Translation: CASSQAFSSYNEQFF.

The rearrangement uses TRBV4-1 and TRBJ2-3, with 7 bases identical to TRBD1. Per germline, CDR1 MGHRA and CDR2 YSYEKL. V lost 3 bases, J lost 4 bases, and 7 bases stayed unmatched. CDR3 size: 15 residues. The CDR3 spells CASSQVGGGPDTQYF. CDR3 DNA sequence: TGCGCCAGCAGCCAGGTAGGGGGCGGGCCAGATACGCAGTATTTT.

The rearrangement uses TRBV9 and TRBJ2-3; 12 positions match TRBD1. V lost 4 bases to trimming and J lost 2 bases; unmatched junction nucleotides: 5. The CDR3 runs to 16 residues. Germline V CDR1 and CDR2: SGDLS, YYNGEE. The CDR3 nucleotides read TGTGCCAGCAGCTGGGACAGGGGGCCCCCCACAGATACGCAGTATTTT. It is translated as CASSWDRGPPTDTQYF.

This chain links TRBV12-3 or TRBV12-4 with TRBJ1-1, with a tentative D call TRBD1 (5 bases). The CDR3 extends over 12 amino acids. Trimming took off 6 bases at V and 4 bases at J, with 9 bases between the two ends. CDR3 amino acids: CASSQGATEAFF. In nucleotides, the CDR3 is TGTGCCAGCAGCCAAGGGGCCACTGAAGCTTTCTTT.

The genes are TRBV3-1 (or the pseudogene TRBV3-2) and TRBJ2-2, with D hard to call. Germline CDR1 and CDR2: LGHDT and YNNKEL (reference sequence). V lost 0 bases and J 5 bases, leaving 13 bases between the germline ends. The CDR3 totals 16 residues. CDR3 sequence (DNA): TGTGCCAGCAGCCAAGAAGAGGCAGCGAGGACCGGGGAGCTGTTTTTT. It codes for CASSQEEAARTGELFF.

The chain recombines TRBV7-9 with TRBJ1-5, with a possible D match to TRBD1 (6 bases). Per germline, CDR1 SEHNR and CDR2 FQNEAQ (reference sequence). V was trimmed by 0 bases and J by 4 bases, leaving 7 bases between them. The CDR3 runs 14 residues. The CDR3 here is CASSLAGGNQPQHF. CDR3 bases: TGTGCCAGCAGCTTAGCAGGGGGTAATCAGCCCCAGCATTTT. Full variable domain (rest looked up from reference TRBV7-9 and TRBJ1-5): DTGVSQNPRHKITKRGQNVTFRCDPISEHNRLYWYRQTLGQGPEFLTYFQNEAQLEKSRLLSDRFSAERPKGSFSTLEIQRTEQGDSAMYLCASSLAGGNQPQHFGDGTRLSIL.

V gene TRBV7-2 combines with J gene TRBJ2-3; TRBD2 aligns across 9 bases. The CDR3 consists of 15 residues. V gave up 2 bases and J gave up 5 bases; unmatched junction bases: 5. Germline V CDR1 and CDR2: SGHTA, FQGNSA. In DNA, the CDR3 is TGTGCCAGCAGCTTATCTCCTAGCGGGGTAGATACGCAGTATTTT. Residues: CASSLSPSGVDTQYF.

The chain combines TRBV5-1 with TRBJ2-5; D uncertain. Trimming shortened V by 0 bases and J by 2 bases, and 11 bases separated the two germline ends. CDR3 size: 15 residues. Per germline, CDR1 SGHRS and CDR2 YFSETQ. DNA for the CDR3: TGCGCCAGCAGCTTGGGGTTAGCTCGGCAAGAGACCCAGTACTTC. This translates into CASSLGLARQETQYF.

This rearrangement joins TRBV5-1 to TRBJ1-4; tentatively, D is TRBD1 (6 bases). Germline V gene lookup returns CDR1 SGHRS and CDR2 YFSETQ. The CDR3 runs to 15 residues. The ends were cut back, 0 bases at V and 8 bases at J, with 14 bases in the middle. The CDR3 sequence: CASSLADSVGEKLFF. Here the CDR3 DNA reads TGCGCCAGCAGCTTGGCGGACAGCGTAGGAGAAAAACTGTTTTTT.

The gene calls are TRBV5-1 and TRBJ1-2; D possibly corresponds to TRBD1 (6 bases). CDR1 and CDR2 (germline): SGHRS, YFSETQ. CDR3 length: 14 residues. Trimming cost V 0 bases and J 1 base, with 7 bases left between them. The CDR3 sequence is CASSLGTVNYGYTF. In DNA form, the CDR3 reads TGCGCCAGCAGCTTGGGGACAGTTAACTATGGCTACACCTTC.

This clone was recorded many times. This chain joins TRBV5-5 and TRBJ1-2; 7 nucleotides match TRBD1. The germline gives CDR1 SGHKS, CDR2 YYEKEE (reference sequence). After removal of 4 bases from V and 6 bases from J, the junction contained 6 bases not matched to a gene. This CDR3 comprises 13 residues. Here the CDR3 reads CASSPRGQDGYTF. As DNA, the CDR3 is TGTGCCAGCAGCCCCCGAGGACAGGATGGCTACACCTTC.

V and J are TRBV4-2 and TRBJ1-3; TRBD1 is a possible D gene (6 bases). The germline V and J ends were trimmed by 3 bases and 2 bases, with 14 bases remaining between them. This CDR3 spans 16 amino acids. Germline assignment: CDR1 LGHNA and CDR2 YNFKEQ. The CDR3 is CASSQADGQTGNTIYF. Here the CDR3 DNA reads TGTGCCAGCAGCCAGGCAGACGGACAGACTGGAAACACCATATATTTT.

V is TRBV9 and J is TRBJ1-2; weak D call: TRBD1 (6 bases). This CDR3 spans 16 amino acids. Trimming took off 0 bases at V and 2 bases at J, with 14 bases between the two ends. CDR1 and CDR2 (germline): SGDLS, YYNGEE. CDR3 sequence: CASSVGETGLNYGYTF. Written as DNA, the CDR3 is TGTGCCAGCAGCGTAGGGGAGACAGGCTTAAACTATGGCTACACCTTC.

The rearrangement links TRBV10-1 to TRBJ2-3, with 9 positions matching TRBD2. After removal of 3 bases from V and 8 bases from J, the junction contained 6 bases not matched to a gene. The CDR3 is 14 residues long. Germline loops: CDR1 WNHNN, CDR2 SYGVQD (reference sequence). Written as DNA, the CDR3 is TGCGCCAGCAGTGATCAGCGGGGGGCCGGTACGCAGTATTTT. Encoded protein: CASSDQRGAGTQYF.

The chain combines TRBV18 with TRBJ1-1; tentative D call: TRBD1 (5 bases). Trimming cost V 1 base and J 4 bases, with 10 bases left between them. In germline, CDR1 is KGHSH, CDR2 LQKENI. CDR3 length: 14 amino acids. CDR3 in DNA: TGTGCCAGCTCACCACTGTCAGGGCCCACTGAAGCTTTCTTT. Amino acids: CASSPLSGPTEAFF.

The chain recombines TRBV11-2 with TRBJ1-1; no firm D call. This CDR3 contains 12 residues. CDR1 is SGHAT, CDR2 FQNNGV, per germline. V was trimmed by 4 bases and J by 11 bases, leaving 14 bases between them. DNA of the CDR3: TGTGCCAGCAGCTCCGAAGGAGCGATCGCTTTCTTT. Protein: CASSSEGAIAFF.

The V gene is TRBV18, the J gene TRBJ2-7; perhaps TRBD1 as D (5 bases). There are 15 residues in the CDR3. The V end was cut by 2 bases, the J end by 0 bases, with 11 bases between. CDR1 KGHSH and CDR2 LQKENI come from the germline V gene. As DNA, the CDR3 is TGTGCCAGCTCACCAATGAAGGGGCTCTCCTACGAGCAGTACTTC. It yields the protein CASSPMKGLSYEQYF.

The chain carries TRBV7-9 and TRBJ1-1, with 8 bases fitting TRBD1. CDR3 length: 15 amino acids. Germline V lookup: CDR1 SEHNR, CDR2 FQNEAQ (reference sequence). Unmatched junction bases numbered 6, after V lost 5 bases and J lost 1 base. This chain's CDR3 is CASSPVRGRNTEAFF. In DNA, the CDR3 is TGTGCCAGCAGCCCCGTCAGGGGGCGGAACACTGAAGCTTTCTTT. The variable domain in full, with the rest retrieved from reference TRBV7-9 and TRBJ1-1, is DTGVSQNPRHKITKRGQNVTFRCDPISEHNRLYWYRQTLGQGPEFLTYFQNEAQLEKSRLLSDRFSAERPKGSFSTLEIQRTEQGDSAMYLCASSPVRGRNTEAFFGQGTRLTVV.